This T cell receptor (beta chain) was obtained from a study of blood T cell repertoires in COVID-19. Study-level background: COVID-19 samples from acute and convalescent phases originated in the United States, Italy and Spain. PBMCs, B-cell-depleted T cells, or T cells provided the cDNA or gDNA that made up the material.

Original data processing: Estimates of nucleated cell counts were drawn from the amplification of reference gene primers. Assay used: immunoSEQ multiplex PCR; TCRdb lists only in-frame clones, some missing. From that table come the V and J calls and clone size; the DNA was used to work out D and trimming. The repertoire holds roughly 100,000 clones, with about 79% as singletons. CDR3 length: 13 amino acids. Germline V lookup: CDR1 SGHRS, CDR2 YFSETQ. V shed 4 bases, J shed 11 bases, and the junction held 10 bases outside the gene matches. Source material: peripheral blood. This TCR was recovered from a woman aged 80 or over with active or convalescent COVID-19. The rearrangement uses TRBV5-1 and TRBJ2-3; TRBD2 matches at 7 bases. This chain's CDR3 is CASSNRGLGRQYF. The DNA for the CDR3 is TGCGCCAGCAGCAATCGAGGACTAGGAAGGCAGTATTTT.